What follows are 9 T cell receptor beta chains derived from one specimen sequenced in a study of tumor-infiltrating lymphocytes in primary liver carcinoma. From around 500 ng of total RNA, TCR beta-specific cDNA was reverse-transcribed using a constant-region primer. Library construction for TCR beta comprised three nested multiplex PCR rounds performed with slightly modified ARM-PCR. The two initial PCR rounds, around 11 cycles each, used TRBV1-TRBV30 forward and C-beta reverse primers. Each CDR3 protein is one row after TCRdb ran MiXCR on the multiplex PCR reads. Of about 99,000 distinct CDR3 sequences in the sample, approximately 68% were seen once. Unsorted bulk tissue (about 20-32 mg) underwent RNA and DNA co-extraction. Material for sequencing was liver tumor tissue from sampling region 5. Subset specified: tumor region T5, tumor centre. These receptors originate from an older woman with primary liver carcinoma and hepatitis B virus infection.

CDR3 DNA: TGCAGCGCGCGGGACTCGGGACAGTCAAACTATGGCTACACCTTC. This codes for CSARDSGQSNYGYTF. The V gene is TRBV29-1, the J gene TRBJ1-2, with 7 bases lining up with TRBD1. Germline V gene lookup returns CDR1 SQVTM and CDR2 ANQGSEA. V dropped 7 bases and J dropped 2; count of bases not matched to a gene: 13. CDR3 length equals 15 residues.

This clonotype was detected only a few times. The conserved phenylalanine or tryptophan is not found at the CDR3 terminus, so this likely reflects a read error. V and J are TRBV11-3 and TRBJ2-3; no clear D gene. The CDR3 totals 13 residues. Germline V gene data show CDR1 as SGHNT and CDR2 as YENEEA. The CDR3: CASSLGPTDTQYL. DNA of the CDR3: TGTGCCAGCAGCTTAGGCCCCACAGATACACAGTATCTT.

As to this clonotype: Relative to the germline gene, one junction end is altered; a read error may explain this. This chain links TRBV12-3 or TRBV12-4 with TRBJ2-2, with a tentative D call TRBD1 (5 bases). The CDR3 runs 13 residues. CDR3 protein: CTSSRQITGELFF. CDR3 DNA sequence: TGTACCAGCAGCCGACAGATTACCGGGGAGCTGTTTTTT.

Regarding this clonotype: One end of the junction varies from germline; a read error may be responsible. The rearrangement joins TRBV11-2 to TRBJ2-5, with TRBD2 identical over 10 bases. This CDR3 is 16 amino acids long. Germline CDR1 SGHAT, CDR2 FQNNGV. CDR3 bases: TGCGCCAGCAGCCAAGGGCTAGCGGGAGTGAAGGAGACCCAGTGCTTC. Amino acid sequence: CASSQGLAGVKETQCF.

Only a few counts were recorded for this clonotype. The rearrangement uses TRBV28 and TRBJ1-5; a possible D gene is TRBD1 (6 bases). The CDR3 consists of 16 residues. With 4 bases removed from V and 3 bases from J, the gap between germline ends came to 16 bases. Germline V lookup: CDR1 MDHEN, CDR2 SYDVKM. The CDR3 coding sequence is TGTGCCAGCAGTTCGTCTCGGGGGGCGTTCAATCAGCCCCAGCATTTT. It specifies CASSSSRGAFNQPQHF.

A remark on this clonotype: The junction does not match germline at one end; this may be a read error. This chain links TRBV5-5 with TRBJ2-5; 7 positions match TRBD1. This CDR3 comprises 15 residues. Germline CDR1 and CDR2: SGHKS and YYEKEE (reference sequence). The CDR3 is CASSFIDRAPGTQYF. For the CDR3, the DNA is TGTGCCAGCAGCTTCATTGACAGGGCCCCCGGGACCCAGTATTTC.

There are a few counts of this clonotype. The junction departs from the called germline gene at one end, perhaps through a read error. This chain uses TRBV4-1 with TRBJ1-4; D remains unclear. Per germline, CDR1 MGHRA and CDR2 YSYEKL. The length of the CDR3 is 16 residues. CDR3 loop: CTSSQGMPVTNEKLFF. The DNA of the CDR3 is TGCACCAGCAGCCAAGGGATGCCGGTAACTAATGAAAAACTGTTTTTT.

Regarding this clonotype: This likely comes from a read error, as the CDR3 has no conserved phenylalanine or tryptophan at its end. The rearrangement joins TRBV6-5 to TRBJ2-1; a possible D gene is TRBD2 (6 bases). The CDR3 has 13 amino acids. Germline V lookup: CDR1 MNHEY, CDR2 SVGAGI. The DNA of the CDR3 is TGTGCAAGCAGCCGAAGCGGGTACAATGAGCAGTTCGTC. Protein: CASSRSGYNEQFV.

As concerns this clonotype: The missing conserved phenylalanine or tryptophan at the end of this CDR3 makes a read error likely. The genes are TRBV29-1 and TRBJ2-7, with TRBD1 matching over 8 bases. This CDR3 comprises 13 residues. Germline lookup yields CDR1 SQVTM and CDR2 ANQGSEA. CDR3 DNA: TGCAGTGTTGAGTGGCAGGGGGCCGGCGAGCAGTACTCC. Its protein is CSVEWQGAGEQYS.